Shown below are 23 T cell receptor beta chains from a single sample sequenced in a study of blood T cell repertoires in COVID-19. Only in-frame clones appear in the TCRdb table, and some are missing; sequencing was by immunoSEQ multiplex PCR. The data show tens of thousands of clones, with about 87% seen just once and more than 4% held by the top ten. Sequencing input: peripheral blood. These receptors were obtained from a human donor in a cohort sampled during active COVID-19.

This clone was found a few times. The chain recombines TRBV7-9 with TRBJ2-7; 14 bases align to TRBD2. V shed 3 bases and J 7 bases; nucleotides not matched to a gene: 5. This CDR3 comprises 15 residues. Germline V lookup: CDR1 SEHNR, CDR2 FQNEAQ (reference sequence). Here the CDR3 reads CASSFWGLAGEEQYF. The CDR3 nucleotides read TGTGCCAGCAGCTTTTGGGGACTAGCGGGAGAAGAGCAGTACTTC. Complete variable domain (other parts from reference TRBV7-9 and TRBJ2-7): DTGVSQNPRHKITKRGQNVTFRCDPISEHNRLYWYRQTLGQGPEFLTYFQNEAQLEKSRLLSDRFSAERPKGSFSTLEIQRTEQGDSAMYLCASSFWGLAGEEQYFGPGTRLTVT.

This clone was detected once. V is TRBV10-3 and J is TRBJ2-1; possibly TRBD1 for D (5 bases). CDR1 and CDR2 (germline): ENHRY, SYGVKD. Trimming pared 2 bases from V and 6 bases from J, leaving 11 bases between. This CDR3 has 14 amino acids. The CDR3 protein is CAISEPQGFNEQFF. The CDR3 DNA follows: TGTGCCATCAGTGAGCCCCAGGGTTTCAATGAGCAGTTCTTC.

This clone has a handful of counts. The chain links TRBV30 to TRBJ1-1; 10 bases are shared with TRBD1. Germline V CDR1 and CDR2: GTSNPN, SVGIG (reference sequence). V gave up 0 bases and J gave up 6 bases; unmatched junction bases: 4. CDR3 length: 14 amino acids. The CDR3 DNA reads TGTGCCTGGAGTGTACTAGGACAGGGGGCTGAAGCTTTCTTT. Translated, it gives CAWSVLGQGAEAFF.

A single count supports this clone. V gene TRBV6-5 combines with J gene TRBJ2-2; 7 bases are a match to TRBD2. The trim removed 7 bases at V and 1 base at J, leaving 6 bases unmatched. Germline V gene data show CDR1 as MNHEY and CDR2 as SVGAGI. The CDR3 loop spans 15 amino acids. The CDR3 here is CASIETSVNTGELFF. The CDR3 DNA is TGTGCCAGCATAGAAACTAGCGTGAACACCGGGGAGCTGTTTTTT.

V is TRBV15 and J is TRBJ1-5; 9 nucleotides line up with TRBD1. The CDR3 contains 14 residues. J lost 5 bases, V lost 3 bases, and 2 bases had no gene match. Germline CDR1 reads LNHNV; CDR2 reads YYDKDF (reference sequence). The CDR3 DNA sequence: TGTGCCACCAGCAGGAGGACAGGGGATCAGCCCCAGCATTTT. It yields the protein CATSRRTGDQPQHF.

The chain joins TRBV10-1 to TRBJ1-6; 7 bases are a match to TRBD1. After removal of 4 bases from V and 6 bases from J, the junction contained 3 bases not matched to a gene. The germline V gene encodes CDR1 WNHNN and CDR2 SYGVQD (reference sequence). This CDR3 comprises 14 residues. In DNA, the CDR3 is TGCGCCAGCAGTGCAGGGGGTGGTAATTCACCCCTCCACTTT. Residues: CASSAGGGNSPLHF.

The chain combines TRBV19 with TRBJ2-4; a possible D gene is TRBD2 (6 bases). Trimming stripped 8 bases from V and 7 bases from J, with 15 bases between. Germline lookup yields CDR1 LNHDA and CDR2 SQIVND (reference sequence). The CDR3 totals 13 residues. Written as DNA, the CDR3 is TGTGCCAGTCGGGGGAATATGAGGAACATTCAGTACTTC. It translates to CASRGNMRNIQYF.

The chain combines TRBV6-1 with TRBJ2-3; D possibly corresponds to TRBD1 (5 bases). CDR1 and CDR2 (germline): MNHNS, SASEGT. This CDR3 contains 12 residues. The ends were cut back, 7 bases at V and 10 bases at J, with 15 bases in the middle. DNA of the CDR3: TGTGCCAGCACCTCGACCCAACAGGCGCAGTATTTT. Amino acids: CASTSTQQAQYF.

This chain connects TRBV6-1 to TRBJ2-1, with 7 positions matching TRBD1. This CDR3 comprises 15 residues. V trimming: 3 bases; J trimming: 6 bases; junction bases outside the gene matches: 8. Germline CDR1 reads MNHNS; CDR2 reads SASEGT. CDR3 in amino acids: CASSEDRSLANEQFF. CDR3 DNA: TGTGCCAGCAGTGAGGACAGGTCCTTGGCCAATGAGCAGTTCTTC.

This chain connects TRBV19 to TRBJ1-6, with TRBD1 matching over 10 bases. Germline V gene data show CDR1 as LNHDA and CDR2 as SQIVND (reference sequence). The CDR3 has 17 amino acids. V lost 6 bases and J lost 4; bases outside the gene matches: 9. CDR3 amino acids: CASRNDRGPSYNSPLHF. The CDR3 DNA follows: TGTGCCAGTAGGAATGACAGGGGGCCTTCTTATAATTCACCCCTCCACTTT.

The J gene is TRBJ2-4, the V gene TRBV20-1; 12 bases align to TRBD2. The germline CDR1 and CDR2 sequences are DFQATT and SNEGSKA (reference sequence). The V and J ends lost 3 bases and 12 bases, in that order; junction bases with no gene match: 6. The CDR3 sequence is 13 residues long. The CDR3 nucleotides read TGCAGTGCTAGTAGATCGACTAGCGGGAGTCAGTACTTC. This translates into CSASRSTSGSQYF.

The gene calls are TRBV30 and TRBJ2-3, with a weak D call TRBD2 (6 bases). The germline CDR1 and CDR2 sequences are GTSNPN and SVGIG (reference sequence). Between the trimmed V and J ends, which lost 2 bases and 6 bases, there was a span of 15 bases. The CDR3 has 14 residues. The CDR3 spells CAWSMGGAADTQYF. CDR3 sequence (DNA): TGTGCCTGGAGTATGGGGGGAGCAGCCGATACGCAGTATTTT.

The chain combines TRBV11-2 with TRBJ2-7, with 7 bases identical to TRBD2. Germline V gene data show CDR1 as SGHAT and CDR2 as FQNNGV. V lost 1 base and J lost 1; bases outside the gene matches: 1. CDR3 length equals 14 residues. CDR3 loop: CASSLVLASYEQYF. The CDR3 DNA sequence: TGTGCCAGCAGCTTAGTACTAGCGTCCTACGAGCAGTACTTC.

V gene TRBV6-6 combines with J gene TRBJ1-6, with no clear D. Germline V gene sequence: CDR1 MNHNY, CDR2 SVGAGI (reference sequence). The CDR3 contains 12 residues. V gave up 6 bases and J gave up 7 bases, with 7 bases separating them. The CDR3 spells CASRNSNSPLHF. The CDR3 nucleotides are TGTGCCAGCAGGAACAGCAATTCACCCCTCCACTTT.

The gene calls are TRBV2 and TRBJ2-2; 7 nucleotides agree with TRBD2. The CDR3 is 14 amino acids. Germline V gives CDR1 SNHLY, CDR2 FYNNEI. The trim removed 2 bases at V and 4 bases at J, leaving 1 base unmatched. CDR3 nucleotides: TGTGCCAGCAGTGAACTAGCGGTCACCGGGGAGCTGTTTTTT. Translated: CASSELAVTGELFF.

The J gene is TRBJ1-5, the V gene TRBV28; 10 bases map to TRBD1. Germline lookup yields CDR1 MDHEN and CDR2 SYDVKM. The V and J ends lost 4 bases and 7 bases, in that order; junction bases with no gene match: 4. The CDR3 consists of 14 residues. The CDR3 nucleotides are TGTGCCAGCAGTTCGACAGGGGGCCGACAGCCCCAGCATTTT. It translates to CASSSTGGRQPQHF.

The V and J genes are TRBV6-5 and TRBJ2-2; TRBD1 matches 8 bases. The germline gives CDR1 MNHEY, CDR2 SVGAGI. The CDR3 runs 14 residues. The junction had 0 bases not matched to a gene; V was cut back by 6 bases and J by 0 bases. In nucleotides, the CDR3 is TGTGCCAGCAGGACAGGGGCGAACACCGGGGAGCTGTTTTTT. It codes for CASRTGANTGELFF.

This clone appeared a few times. The chain is built from TRBV15 and TRBJ2-1, with 8 bases aligning to TRBD2. CDR3 length equals 16 residues. The V gene's germline CDR1 is LNHNV and CDR2 YYDKDF (reference sequence). J lost 2 bases, V lost 3 bases, and 6 bases had no gene match. CDR3 amino acids: CATSSTSGRTYNEQFF. CDR3 coding DNA: TGTGCCACCAGCAGTACAAGCGGGAGAACCTACAATGAGCAGTTCTTC. The full variable domain, its missing parts supplied by reference TRBV15 and TRBJ2-1, is DAMVIQNPRYQVTQFGKPVTLSCSQTLNHNVMYWYQQKSSQAPKLLFHYYDKDFNNEADTPDNFQSRRPNTSFCFLDIRSPGLGDTAMYLCATSSTSGRTYNEQFFGPGTRLTVL.

This chain connects TRBV2 to TRBJ2-5, with TRBD1 matching over 9 bases. Germline CDR1 and CDR2: SNHLY and FYNNEI. V lost 7 bases to trimming and J lost 5 bases; unmatched junction nucleotides: 11. This CDR3 region has 15 residues. CDR3 in amino acids: CASTFDRGVFETQYF. CDR3 DNA sequence: TGTGCCAGCACATTCGACAGGGGGGTTTTCGAGACCCAGTACTTC.

The chain is built from TRBV6-5 and TRBJ2-3; D possibly corresponds to TRBD1 (6 bases). V was cut by 8 bases and J by 0 bases, with 12 bases left in between. The CDR3 has 14 residues. Germline loops: CDR1 MNHEY, CDR2 SVGAGI. This CDR3 reads CASGRTASTDTQYF. CDR3 DNA sequence: TGTGCCAGCGGTCGGACAGCTAGCACAGATACGCAGTATTTT.

This sequence joins TRBV3-1 (or the pseudogene TRBV3-2) and TRBJ2-7, with 7 bases matching TRBD2. CDR3 length equals 14 residues. The V segment lost 1 base and the J segment 6 bases; nucleotides outside the gene matches: 6. Germline V CDR1 and CDR2: LGHDT, YNNKEL (reference sequence). The CDR3 region is CASSQVAGESEQYF. CDR3 nucleotide sequence: TGTGCCAGCAGCCAAGTCGCGGGAGAAAGCGAGCAGTACTTC.

The chain employs TRBV21-1 and TRBJ1-5; TRBD1 is the table's D call, not checked against the DNA. TRBV21-1 is given as a pseudogene. CDR3 length equals 16 residues. This chain's CDR3 is CASSKRQGNRNQPQHF. CDR3 nucleotide sequence: TGTGCCAGCAGCAAAAGGCAGGGCAATCGCAATCAGCCCCAGCATTTT.

This clone was found a few times. The chain has TRBV19 and TRBJ2-1; possibly TRBD2 for D (5 bases). Trimming took off 7 bases at V and 4 bases at J, with 11 bases between the two ends. CDR1 is LNHDA and CDR2 is SQIVND in the germline V gene (reference sequence). The CDR3 covers 13 residues. Here the CDR3 reads CASTTRAYNEQFF. CDR3 bases: TGTGCCAGTACTACTAGAGCTTACAATGAGCAGTTCTTC. The full variable domain, in which reference TRBV19 and TRBJ2-1 provide the parts outside the CDR3, is DGGITQSPKYLFRKEGQNVTLSCEQNLNHDAMYWYRQDPGQGLRLIYYSQIVNDFQKGDIAEGYSVSREKKESFPLTVTSAQKNPTAFYLCASTTRAYNEQFFGPGTRLTVL.